The 20 T cell receptor beta chains listed next were all sequenced from one sample in a study of glioma-infiltrating T cells after dendritic cell vaccination. This table comes from immunoSEQ multiplex PCR, and its TCRdb copy is limited to in-frame clones, with some not included. This repertoire shows some 78,000 clones, 85% found once; its top ten account for 8.5%. Time point described: after dendritic cell vaccination, including at tumor progression/relapse. The material sequenced was blood, taken after dendritic cell vaccination. These receptors originate from a human donor with glioblastoma.

This chain connects TRBV7-6 to TRBJ1-1; possibly TRBD1 for D (6 bases). This CDR3 has 15 residues. Trimming cost V 1 base and J 11 bases, with 20 bases left between them. Germline loops: CDR1 SGHVS, CDR2 FNYEAQ. CDR3 nucleotide sequence: TGTGCCAGCAGCTTAGACGGGGCGTACACAGGGAGCGCTTTCTTT. This encodes CASSLDGAYTGSAFF.

This chain joins TRBV14 and TRBJ2-7; 10 positions match TRBD2. V gave up 4 bases and J gave up 0 bases; unmatched junction bases: 9. From germline, CDR1 is SGHDN and CDR2 FVKESK. CDR3 length equals 17 residues. The CDR3 spells CASSRNSGGKSSYEQYF. The CDR3 DNA reads TGTGCCAGCAGCCGAAATAGCGGGGGGAAGAGCTCCTACGAGCAGTACTTC. The entire variable domain, with the rest obtained from reference TRBV14 and TRBJ2-7, is as follows: EAGVTQFPSHSVIEKGQTVTLRCDPISGHDNLYWYRRVMGKEIKFLLHFVKESKQDESGMPNNRFLAERTGGTYSTLKVQPAELEDSGVYFCASSRNSGGKSSYEQYFGPGTRLTVT.

The gene calls are TRBV7-9 and TRBJ1-4; maybe TRBD1 (6 bases). The V and J ends lost 4 bases and 0 bases respectively, with 15 bases between them. Germline-derived CDR1 and CDR2 are SEHNR and FQNEAQ (reference sequence). The CDR3 runs 17 residues. The CDR3 loop is CASSSQLRQATNEKLFF. DNA of the CDR3: TGTGCCAGCAGCTCCCAACTCCGACAGGCAACTAATGAAAAACTGTTTTTT.

The chain joins TRBV5-1 to TRBJ2-7; TRBD1 is a possible D gene (6 bases). The germline V and J ends were trimmed by 1 base and 0 bases, with 8 bases remaining between them. CDR1 is SGHRS, CDR2 YFSETQ, per germline. The CDR3 spans 14 residues. In DNA, the CDR3 is TGCGCCAGCAGCTTGCAGGGGAGCTCCTACGAGCAGTACTTC. It specifies CASSLQGSSYEQYF.

The J gene is TRBJ2-7, the V gene TRBV15, with 10 bases identical to TRBD1. Germline CDR1 reads LNHNV; CDR2 reads YYDKDF (reference sequence). CDR3 length: 15 residues. Unmatched junction bases numbered 6, after V lost 2 bases and J lost 5 bases. The chain's CDR3 is CATSRPGTGAHEQYF. The CDR3 coding sequence is TGTGCCACCAGCAGACCTGGGACAGGGGCCCACGAGCAGTACTTC.

The chain is built from TRBV7-6 and TRBJ2-7; 11 positions agree with TRBD1. CDR3 length: 16 residues. V lost 3 bases, J lost 1 base, and 5 bases stayed unmatched. Germline V gene sequence: CDR1 SGHVS, CDR2 FNYEAQ. The CDR3 reads CASSFGTGGPSYEQYF. The CDR3 DNA reads TGTGCCAGCAGCTTCGGGACAGGGGGTCCTTCCTACGAGCAGTACTTC.

The V call is TRBV28, the J call TRBJ2-5, with 11 bases that match TRBD2. The CDR3 has 16 residues. V lost 5 bases and J lost 2; bases outside the gene matches: 7. CDR1 and CDR2 from the germline V gene are MDHEN and SYDVKM. CDR3 protein: CASSGPGLAEQETQYF. CDR3 in DNA: TGTGCCAGCAGTGGCCCGGGACTAGCGGAGCAAGAGACCCAGTACTTC.

This chain links TRBV9 with TRBJ2-3; 10 bases agree with TRBD2. The CDR3 sequence is 17 residues long. Germline CDR1 is SGDLS and CDR2 is YYNGEE. The V and J ends lost 0 bases and 2 bases, in that order; junction bases with no gene match: 6. The CDR3 region has the DNA TGTGCCAGCAGCGTAGGGCTAGCGGGGGATTTCACAGATACGCAGTATTTT. The encoded protein is CASSVGLAGDFTDTQYF.

The rearrangement links TRBV28 to TRBJ1-1; 7 bases align to TRBD1. The CDR3 is 16 residues long. J lost 2 bases, V lost 6 bases, and 12 bases had no gene match. CDR1 MDHEN and CDR2 SYDVKM come from the germline V gene. The CDR3 loop reads CASSPRSGQVNTEAFF. CDR3 nucleotides: TGTGCCAGCAGCCCACGGTCAGGACAGGTAAACACTGAAGCTTTCTTT.

The V call is TRBV7-2, the J call TRBJ2-7; TRBD1 aligns across 7 bases. The CDR3 runs to 13 residues. V shed 4 bases, J shed 2 bases, and the junction held 2 bases outside the gene matches. Germline V gene sequence: CDR1 SGHTA, CDR2 FQGNSA. CDR3 in amino acids: CASSYGTAYEQYF. CDR3 sequence (DNA): TGTGCCAGCAGCTACGGGACAGCCTACGAGCAGTACTTC. Filled out from reference TRBV7-2 and TRBJ2-7, the complete variable domain reads GAGVSQSPSNKVTEKGKDVELRCDPISGHTALYWYRQSLGQGLEFLIYFQGNSAPDKSGLPSDRFSAERTGGSVSTLTIQRTQQEDSAVYLCASSYGTAYEQYFGPGTRLTVT.

The chain combines TRBV28 with TRBJ2-1, with 11 bases identical to TRBD2. Looked up from germline, CDR1 is MDHEN and CDR2 is SYDVKM. The junction had 2 bases not matched to a gene; V was cut back by 11 bases and J by 8 bases. The CDR3 contains 11 residues. The CDR3 here is CALSGRDEQFF. Written as DNA, the CDR3 is TGTGCCCTTAGCGGGAGGGATGAGCAGTTCTTC.

The CDR3 DNA reads TGTGCCAGCAGCGCGGGACAGGGCTTTGATGGCTACACCTTC. This encodes CASSAGQGFDGYTF. This sequence joins TRBV7-3 and TRBJ1-2; 9 nucleotides agree with TRBD1. With V trimmed by 5 bases and J by 6 bases, 7 bases remained unmatched. This CDR3 spans 14 amino acids. The germline gives CDR1 SGHTA, CDR2 FQGTGA.

V is TRBV19 and J is TRBJ2-7, with 9 bases lining up with TRBD1. After removal of 0 bases from V and 6 bases from J, the junction contained 6 bases not matched to a gene. The CDR3 consists of 15 residues. Germline V CDR1 and CDR2: LNHDA, SQIVND (reference sequence). The CDR3 nucleotides read TGTGCCAGTAGTATAGAGGACAGGGGACAGGCCGAGCAGTACTTC. Translating it yields CASSIEDRGQAEQYF.

This clone was seen just once. The chain carries TRBV4-1 and TRBJ2-1, with TRBD2 as a possible D gene (6 bases). The germline V and J ends were trimmed by 3 bases and 5 bases, with 8 bases remaining between them. The CDR3 has 13 residues. The germline gives CDR1 MGHRA, CDR2 YSYEKL. CDR3 residues: CASSHPGDNEQFF. The DNA for the CDR3 is TGCGCCAGCAGCCATCCGGGAGACAATGAGCAGTTCTTC.

This chain joins TRBV13 and TRBJ2-7, with 13 bases identical to TRBD2. The CDR3 is 18 amino acids. Germline CDR1 is PRHDT and CDR2 is FYEKMQ (reference sequence). V lost 0 bases, J lost 3 bases, and 8 bases stayed unmatched. CDR3 sequence (DNA): TGTGCCAGCAGCTTAGGCTCCTCCGGGACTAGCGGGAACTACGAGCAGTACTTC. Translating gives CASSLGSSGTSGNYEQYF.

This clone was seen only once. The rearrangement uses TRBV4-1 and TRBJ2-7, with TRBD1 as a possible D gene (5 bases). Germline CDR1 MGHRA, CDR2 YSYEKL. Trimming pared 4 bases from V and 1 base from J, leaving 11 bases between. The CDR3 extends over 14 amino acids. DNA for the CDR3: TGCGCCAGCAGCCTAACTGACAGTTCCTACGAGCAGTACTTC. It codes for CASSLTDSSYEQYF.

J is TRBJ1-1 and V is TRBV2, with D uncertain. In germline, CDR1 is SNHLY, CDR2 FYNNEI. V lost 4 bases and J lost 6, with 18 bases in between. The CDR3 is 15 amino acids. This chain's CDR3 is CASSGVAQTGSEAFF. The CDR3 coding sequence is TGTGCCAGCAGTGGCGTGGCCCAGACTGGTTCTGAAGCTTTCTTT.

CDR3 residues: CASSEYFVTGYNEQFF. The CDR3 DNA sequence: TGTGCCAGCAGTGAATATTTCGTAACAGGATACAATGAGCAGTTCTTC. The chain carries TRBV25-1 and TRBJ2-1, with D perhaps matching TRBD1 (5 bases). Per the germline V gene, CDR1 is MGHDK and CDR2 is SYGVNS. The length of the CDR3 is 16 residues. Trimming stripped 0 bases from V and 4 bases from J, with 13 bases between. Based on the CDR3 plus reference TRBV25-1 and TRBJ2-1, the full variable domain is EADIYQTPRYLVIGTGKKITLECSQTMGHDKMYWYQQDPGMELHLIHYSYGVNSTEKGDLSSESTVSRIRTEHFPLTLESARPSHTSQYLCASSEYFVTGYNEQFFGPGTRLTVL.

The CDR3 is CASSPRGAPYNEQFF. In DNA, the CDR3 is TGTGCCAGCAGCCCGCGCGGGGCCCCCTACAATGAGCAGTTCTTC. The V call is TRBV7-2, the J call TRBJ2-1, with D possibly TRBD2 on 6 matching bases. The CDR3 spans 15 residues. V lost 5 bases and J 2 bases, leaving 13 bases between the germline ends. Per the germline V gene, CDR1 is SGHTA and CDR2 is FQGNSA.

The chain has TRBV11-2 and TRBJ2-1; 8 nucleotides line up with TRBD2. The CDR3 has 17 amino acids. With V trimmed by 4 bases and J by 7 bases, 15 bases remained unmatched. CDR1 and CDR2 from the germline V gene are SGHAT and FQNNGV. In DNA form, the CDR3 reads TGTGCCAGCAGCTCCCCTCAGTCGGGAGGGCCATTGAATGAGCAGTTCTTC. Translated, it gives CASSSPQSGGPLNEQFF.